This T cell receptor beta chain was recorded in a study of control samples from healthy donors and cancer patients. Profiling relied on immunoSEQ multiplex PCR, and the TCRdb table lists in-frame clones only, not all of them. The sample carries some 140,000 clones, 80% to 90% recorded once. CDR1 and CDR2 from the germline V gene are WNHNN and SYGVQD (reference sequence). The CDR3 spans 16 residues. Trimming at V came to 8 bases and at J to 2 bases, leaving 5 bases not matched to a gene. The material sequenced was blood. This receptor was obtained from a woman in her 30s in good health. V and J are TRBV10-1 and TRBJ2-1, with 14 bases lining up with TRBD2. CDR3 sequence (DNA): TGCGCCAGCGGGAGGACTAGCGGGGGGCCCTACAATGAGCAGTTCTTC. This encodes CASGRTSGGPYNEQFF.